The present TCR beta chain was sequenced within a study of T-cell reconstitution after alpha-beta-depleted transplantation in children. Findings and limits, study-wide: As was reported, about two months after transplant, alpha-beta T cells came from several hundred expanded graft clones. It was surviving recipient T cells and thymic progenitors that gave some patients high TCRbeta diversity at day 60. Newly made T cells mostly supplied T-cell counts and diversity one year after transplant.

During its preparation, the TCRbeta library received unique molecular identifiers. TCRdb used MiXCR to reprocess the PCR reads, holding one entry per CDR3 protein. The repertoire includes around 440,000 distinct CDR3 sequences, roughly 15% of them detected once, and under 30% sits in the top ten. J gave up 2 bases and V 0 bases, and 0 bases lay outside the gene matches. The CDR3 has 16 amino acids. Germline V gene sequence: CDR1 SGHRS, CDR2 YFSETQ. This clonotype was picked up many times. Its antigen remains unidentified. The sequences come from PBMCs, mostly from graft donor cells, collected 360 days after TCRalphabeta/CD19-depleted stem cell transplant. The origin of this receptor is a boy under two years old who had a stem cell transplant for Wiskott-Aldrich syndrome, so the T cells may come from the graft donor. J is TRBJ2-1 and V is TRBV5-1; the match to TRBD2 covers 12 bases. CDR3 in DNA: TGCGCCAGCAGCTTGGCTAGCGGGAGGGCCTACAATGAGCAGTTCTTC. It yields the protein CASSLASGRAYNEQFF.